The rows below give T cell receptor beta chains drawn from one sample of a study of blood T cells in healthy people across ages. TCRdb re-called the 5' RACE reads through MiXCR, storing one row per CDR3 protein. Found here are over 1,500,000 distinct CDR3 sequences, roughly 43% of them singletons; the top ten hold 20% to 25%. Source material: blood. Receptors originate from a human donor in good health. Both conserved end residues are part of each CDR3. The D gene is left open where the match is weak. Clone size is given for some rows only: seen once, a few or many times, or a class if the clone is expanded.

v_gene	abundance	d_gene	j_gene	CDR3nt	CDR3aa
TRBV29-1	few	TRBD1	TRBJ2-7	TGCAGCGTTGGACAGGGGTTCCCCTACGAGCAGTACTTC	CSVGQGFPYEQYF
TRBV5-5	-	-	TRBJ2-7	TGTGCCAGCAGCTTGTTCCTGGACGAGCAGTACTTC	CASSLFLDEQYF
TRBV6-6	-	-	TRBJ1-5	TGTGCCTTAGCTGTCGGGGGGAATCAGCCCCAGCATTTT	CALAVGGNQPQHF
TRBV6-6	few	-	TRBJ2-1	TGTGCCGGCAGTACGACAGTCTTTGAGCAGTTCTTC	CAGSTTVFEQFF
TRBV6-2/TRBV6-3	-	-	TRBJ1-1	TGTGCCCGCAGAGCCCACCGGAACCTGAACACTGAAGCTTTCTTT	CARRAHRNLNTEAFF
TRBV25-1	-	-	TRBJ1-2	TGTGCCAGCAGTGAACTTAATGGCTGCACCTTC	CASSELNGCTF
TRBV7-2	many	-	TRBJ2-7	TGTGCCAGCAGCTTAGGAGGCGCTTTAGAGCAGTACTTC	CASSLGGALEQYF
TRBV10-3	many	TRBD1	TRBJ2-7	TGTGCCATCAGGGGACAGGGGGAGCTCTACGAGCAGTACTTC	CAIRGQGELYEQYF
TRBV2	-	TRBD2	TRBJ2-5	TGTGCCAGCAGCGGGGTTAGCGGGATCCAAGAGACCCAGTACTTC	CASSGVSGIQETQYF
TRBV6-5	-	-	TRBJ2-1	TGTGCCAGCAGTTGGGACGGTGAGCAGTTCTTC	CASSWDGEQFF
TRBV20-1	-	TRBD1	TRBJ1-1	TGCAGTGCTAGAGTATCACAGGGGCACACTGAAGCTTTCTTT	CSARVSQGHTEAFF
TRBV10-3	many	TRBD1	TRBJ2-7	TGTGCCATCAGCAGAGGGACAGGTTCCCCCGAGCAGTACTTC	CAISRGTGSPEQYF
TRBV6-1	few	TRBD1	TRBJ1-5	TGTGCCAGCAGTGAGATATGGACAGGGGAGAAGCCCCAGCATTTT	CASSEIWTGEKPQHF
TRBV29-1	-	-	TRBJ1-5	TGCAGCGTTGGGGTGACTATCAATCAGCCCCAGCATTTT	CSVGVTINQPQHF
TRBV5-6	-	-	TRBJ1-1	TGTGCCAGCAGCTGGGGGACTACCCCCAACACTGAAGCTTTCTTT	CASSWGTTPNTEAFF
TRBV10-3	few	TRBD1	TRBJ2-7	TGTGCCATCAGAAGACAGGGTTTGTACGAGCAGTACTTC	CAIRRQGLYEQYF
TRBV7-3	-	-	TRBJ1-1	TGTGCCAGCAGCTTAGAGGCCAACGCTGAAGCTTTCTTT	CASSLEANAEAFF
TRBV20-1	-	-	TRBJ2-3	TGCAGTGCGATCACCTTGACAGGAAAAACAGATACGCAGTATTTT	CSAITLTGKTDTQYF
TRBV3-1	-	-	TRBJ2-7	TGTGCCAGTAAGGACGGGATCTCCTACGAGCAGTACTTC	CASKDGISYEQYF
TRBV3-1	-	-	TRBJ1-2	TGTGCCAGCAGCCAGGAGACGGCCAGGGGCTACACCTTC	CASSQETARGYTF
TRBV29-1	few	-	TRBJ1-2	TGCAGCGTTCAGAGAGGGGATGGCTACACCTTC	CSVQRGDGYTF
TRBV7-9	few	-	TRBJ1-5	TGTGCCAGCAGCACATCAAAGACAGAGAAGAGCAATCAGCCCCAGCATTTT	CASSTSKTEKSNQPQHF
TRBV29-1	-	-	TRBJ2-5	TGCAGCGGCTGGACAGCCCAAGAGACCCAGTACTTC	CSGWTAQETQYF
TRBV12-3/TRBV12-4	few	TRBD1	TRBJ2-5	TGTGCCAGCACCTCGACAGGGGAGTCAGAGACCCAGTACTTC	CASTSTGESETQYF
TRBV7-2	few	TRBD1	TRBJ1-4	TGTGCCAGCAGCACCCAGGGGGGTGGAACTAATGAAAAACTGTTTTTT	CASSTQGGGTNEKLFF
TRBV5-8	-	TRBD1	TRBJ1-5	TGTGCCAGCAACCGGGACAGGGGTAATCAGCCCCAGCATTTT	CASNRDRGNQPQHF
TRBV7-9	-	-	TRBJ1-5	TGTGCCAGCAGCCCTCAGGGAATTAGCAATCAGCCCCAGCATTTT	CASSPQGISNQPQHF
TRBV20-1	-	-	TRBJ2-4	TGCAGTGCTTCGAACCTAGGGGGTAGGGAGCAGTACTTC	CSASNLGGREQYF
TRBV5-1	-	-	TRBJ1-1	TGCGCCAGCAGCTGGTCCTCTTCGGGGAACACTGAAGCTTTCTTT	CASSWSSSGNTEAFF
TRBV9	-	-	TRBJ1-2	TGTGCCAGCAGCGTAGCGAATCAGGGCTACACCTTC	CASSVANQGYTF
TRBV6-2/TRBV6-3	many	TRBD1	TRBJ2-6	TGTGCCAGCAGTACAGGGGCTGGGGCCAACGTCCTGACTTTC	CASSTGAGANVLTF
TRBV7-9	-	-	TRBJ1-2	TGTGCCAGCAGCTTAGGCGCGGGGCCAGTGGGCTACACCTTC	CASSLGAGPVGYTF
TRBV20-1	few	-	TRBJ2-1	TGCAGTACCCTGGGGGTGAACTACAATGAGCAGTTCTTC	CSTLGVNYNEQFF
TRBV28	once	TRBD2	TRBJ2-7	TGTGCCACGAACACCCCGGGTAGCGGGGACTTCTACGAGCAGTACTTC	CATNTPGSGDFYEQYF
TRBV2	few	-	TRBJ1-1	TGTGCCAGCAGTGAAGGGTTGCGGGCAGGGGTCACTGAAGCTTTCTTT	CASSEGLRAGVTEAFF
TRBV6-6	many	TRBD2	TRBJ2-1	TGTGCCAGCCGGACTAGCGGGGGGGCTGGGTCAAATGAGCAGTTCTTC	CASRTSGGAGSNEQFF
TRBV12-3/TRBV12-4	-	-	TRBJ2-5	TGTGCCAGCAGTGGGACCCAGTACCAAGAGACCCAGTACTTC	CASSGTQYQETQYF
TRBV10-3	few	-	TRBJ2-7	TGTGCCATCACGGGGTATAAAACGGAGCAGTACTTC	CAITGYKTEQYF
TRBV29-1	-	-	TRBJ2-1	TGCAGCGTTTATGTCAGCCCCTACAATGAGCAGTTCTTC	CSVYVSPYNEQFF
TRBV20-1	few	-	TRBJ2-1	TGCAGTTTAAAACGTCAGGAGGACTCCTACAATGAGCAGTTCTTC	CSLKRQEDSYNEQFF
TRBV12-3/TRBV12-4	-	-	TRBJ2-1	TGTGCCAGCAGTTCCTCGGGTCCCAACAATGAGCAGTTCTTC	CASSSSGPNNEQFF
TRBV20-1	-	-	TRBJ1-2	TGCAGTGCTAGTCATAACTATGGCAACACCTTC	CSASHNYGNTF
TRBV4-1	few	-	TRBJ2-7	TGCGCCAGCAGCCAAGAATACAGTGGGCAGCGTGCCGAGCAGTACTTC	CASSQEYSGQRAEQYF
TRBV6-4	-	-	TRBJ2-3	TGTGCCAGCAGCCATGGGGACCTAAGCACAGATACGCAGTATTTT	CASSHGDLSTDTQYF
TRBV3-1	-	-	TRBJ1-1	TGTGCCAGCAGCCAAGTCCTAGGGACAGCTTTCTTT	CASSQVLGTAFF
TRBV5-1	few	-	TRBJ1-2	TGCGCCAGCAGCTCTGGAGGGACGGCCTATGGCTACACCTTC	CASSSGGTAYGYTF
TRBV30	-	-	TRBJ1-2	TGTGCCTGGAGTGTAGCAGGGTTTGGCTACACCTTC	CAWSVAGFGYTF
TRBV9	-	TRBD2	TRBJ2-1	TGTGCCAGCAGCGTATCGCGGGGGGGTCTGGAGCAGTTCTTC	CASSVSRGGLEQFF